Described below is a single T cell receptor (beta chain) sequence and its context. The antigen is undetermined. A universal primer site came from template switching; cDNA carried unique molecular identifiers. TCRdb passed the 5' RACE reads through MiXCR, listing each CDR3 protein once. The sample holds around 1.7 million distinct CDR3 sequences; under 35% are singletons and the top ten take about 0.27%. The data derive from a study of identical twins. Study-level results: Carriage of fewer insertions was seen in abundant cord blood beta clonotypes, whereas memory repertoires showed none.

The CDR3 runs to 18 residues. V was pared by 1 base and J by 4 bases, with 20 bases between. Germline lookup yields CDR1 SGHTS and CDR2 YDEGEE. This receptor was identified in a newborn girl in good health. Sequencing input: cord blood. This rearrangement joins TRBV5-8 to TRBJ1-4; perhaps TRBD1 as D (6 bases). The CDR3 spells CASSLSQGSRRYNEKLFF. The DNA of the CDR3 is TGTGCCAGCAGCTTGTCCCAGGGGTCGCGGAGGTATAATGAAAAACTGTTTTTT.